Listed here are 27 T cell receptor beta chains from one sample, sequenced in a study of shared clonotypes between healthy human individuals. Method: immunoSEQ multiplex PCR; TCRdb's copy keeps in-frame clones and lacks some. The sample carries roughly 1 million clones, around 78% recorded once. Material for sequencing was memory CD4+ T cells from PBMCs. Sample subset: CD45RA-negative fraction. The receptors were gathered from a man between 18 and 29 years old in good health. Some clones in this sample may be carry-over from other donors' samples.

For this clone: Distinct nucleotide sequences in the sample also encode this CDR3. CDR3 nucleotide sequence: TGCAGCGTTGCTCCGGGTAGCAATGAGCAGTTCTTC. Protein sequence: CSVAPGSNEQFF. This chain links TRBV29-1 with TRBJ2-1, with D hard to call. Germline V gene lookup returns CDR1 SQVTM and CDR2 ANQGSEA. The CDR3 has 12 amino acids. The germline V and J ends were trimmed by 4 bases and 6 bases, with 10 bases remaining between them.

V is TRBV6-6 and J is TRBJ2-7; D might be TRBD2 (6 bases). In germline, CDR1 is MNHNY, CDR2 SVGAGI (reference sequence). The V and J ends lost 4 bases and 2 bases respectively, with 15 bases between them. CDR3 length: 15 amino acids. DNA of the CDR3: TGTGCCAGCAGTTCGAAGCGGGCGGCCACCTACGAGCAGTACTTC. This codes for CASSSKRAATYEQYF.

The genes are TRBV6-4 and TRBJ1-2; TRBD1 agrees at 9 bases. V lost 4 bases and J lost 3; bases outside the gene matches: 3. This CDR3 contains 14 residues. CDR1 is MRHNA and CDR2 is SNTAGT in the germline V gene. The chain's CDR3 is CASSATGGDYGYTF. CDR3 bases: TGTGCCAGCAGTGCCACAGGGGGCGACTATGGCTACACCTTC.

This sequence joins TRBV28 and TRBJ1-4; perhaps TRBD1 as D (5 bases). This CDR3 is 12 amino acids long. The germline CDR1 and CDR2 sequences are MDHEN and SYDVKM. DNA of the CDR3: TGTGTGCAGGGATGGGCTAATGAAAAACTGTTTTTT. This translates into CVQGWANEKLFF.

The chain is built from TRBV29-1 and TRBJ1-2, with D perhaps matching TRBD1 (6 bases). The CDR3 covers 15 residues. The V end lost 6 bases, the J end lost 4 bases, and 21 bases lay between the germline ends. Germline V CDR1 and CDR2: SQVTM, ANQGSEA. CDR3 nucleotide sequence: TGCAGCGTAGGACCGGACAGCCCTGGCCCCTATGGCTACACCTTC. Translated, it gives CSVGPDSPGPYGYTF.

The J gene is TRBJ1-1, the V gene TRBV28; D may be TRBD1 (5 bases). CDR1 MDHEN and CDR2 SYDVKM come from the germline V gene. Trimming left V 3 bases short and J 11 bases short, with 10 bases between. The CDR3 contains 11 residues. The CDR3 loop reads CASSFSGTAFF. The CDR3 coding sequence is TGTGCCAGCAGTTTTTCAGGGACCGCTTTCTTT.

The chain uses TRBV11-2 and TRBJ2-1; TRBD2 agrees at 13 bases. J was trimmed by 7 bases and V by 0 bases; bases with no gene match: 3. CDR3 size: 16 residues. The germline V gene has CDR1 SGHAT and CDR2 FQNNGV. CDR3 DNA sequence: TGTGCCAGCAGCTTAGAACTAGCGGGAGGGTCAAATGAGCAGTTCTTC. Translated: CASSLELAGGSNEQFF. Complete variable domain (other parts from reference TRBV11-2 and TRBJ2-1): EAGVAQSPRYKIIEKRQSVAFWCNPISGHATLYWYQQILGQGPKLLIQFQNNGVVDDSQLPKDRFSAERLKGVDSTLKIQPAKLEDSAVYLCASSLELAGGSNEQFFGPGTRLTVL.

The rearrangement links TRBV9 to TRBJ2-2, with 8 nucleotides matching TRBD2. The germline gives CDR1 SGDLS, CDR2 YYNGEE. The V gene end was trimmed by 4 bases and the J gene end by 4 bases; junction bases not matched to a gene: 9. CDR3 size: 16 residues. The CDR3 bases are TGTGCCAGCAGCAAGAGGAGCGGGAGAGGCACCGGGGAGCTGTTTTTT. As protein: CASSKRSGRGTGELFF. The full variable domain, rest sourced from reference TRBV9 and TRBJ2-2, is DSGVTQTPKHLITATGQRVTLRCSPRSGDLSVYWYQQSLDQGLQFLIQYYNGEERAKGNILERFSAQQFPDLHSELNLSSLELGDSALYFCASSKRSGRGTGELFFGEGSRLTVL.

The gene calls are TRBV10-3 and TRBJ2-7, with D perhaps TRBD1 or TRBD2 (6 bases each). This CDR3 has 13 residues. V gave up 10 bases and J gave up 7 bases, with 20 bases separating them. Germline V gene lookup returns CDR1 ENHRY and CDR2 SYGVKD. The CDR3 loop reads CATETTGRGEQYF. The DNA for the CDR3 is TGTGCCACAGAAACGACAGGACGGGGGGAGCAGTACTTC.

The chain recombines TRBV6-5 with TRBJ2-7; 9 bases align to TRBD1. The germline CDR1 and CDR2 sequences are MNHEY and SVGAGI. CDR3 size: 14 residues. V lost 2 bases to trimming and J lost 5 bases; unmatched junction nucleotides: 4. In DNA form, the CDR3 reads TGTGCCAGCAGTTACACACAGGGGGCGAACGAGCAGTACTTC. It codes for CASSYTQGANEQYF.

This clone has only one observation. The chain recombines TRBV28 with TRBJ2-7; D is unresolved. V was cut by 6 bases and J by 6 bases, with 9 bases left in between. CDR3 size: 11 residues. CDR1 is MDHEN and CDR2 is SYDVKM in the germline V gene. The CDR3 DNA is TGTGCCAGCAGGGCTATCCGCGAGCAGTACTTC. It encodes CASRAIREQYF.

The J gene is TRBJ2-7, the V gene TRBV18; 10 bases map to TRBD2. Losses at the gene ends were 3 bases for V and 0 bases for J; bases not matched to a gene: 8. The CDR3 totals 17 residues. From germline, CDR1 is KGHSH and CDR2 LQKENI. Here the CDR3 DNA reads TGTGCCAGCTCACCGAGCCCACTAGCGGGGTCCTCCTACGAGCAGTACTTC. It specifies CASSPSPLAGSSYEQYF.

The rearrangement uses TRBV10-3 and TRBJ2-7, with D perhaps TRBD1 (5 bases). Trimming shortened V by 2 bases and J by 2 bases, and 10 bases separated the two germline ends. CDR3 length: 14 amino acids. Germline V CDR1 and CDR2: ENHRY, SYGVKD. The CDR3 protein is CAISEQGQAYEQYF. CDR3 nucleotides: TGTGCCATCAGTGAGCAAGGACAAGCCTACGAGCAGTACTTC.

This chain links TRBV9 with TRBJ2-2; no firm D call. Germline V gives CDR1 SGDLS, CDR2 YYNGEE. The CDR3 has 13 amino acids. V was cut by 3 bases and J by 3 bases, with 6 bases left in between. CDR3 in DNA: TGTGCCAGCAGCGCCGAATACACCGGGGAGCTGTTTTTT. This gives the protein CASSAEYTGELFF.

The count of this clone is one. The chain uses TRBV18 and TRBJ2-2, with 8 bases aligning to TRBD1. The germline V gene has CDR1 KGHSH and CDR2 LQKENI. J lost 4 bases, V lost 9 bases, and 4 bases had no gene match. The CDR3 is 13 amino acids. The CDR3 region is CASGQGVTGELFF. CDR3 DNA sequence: TGTGCCAGTGGACAGGGTGTCACCGGGGAGCTGTTTTTT.

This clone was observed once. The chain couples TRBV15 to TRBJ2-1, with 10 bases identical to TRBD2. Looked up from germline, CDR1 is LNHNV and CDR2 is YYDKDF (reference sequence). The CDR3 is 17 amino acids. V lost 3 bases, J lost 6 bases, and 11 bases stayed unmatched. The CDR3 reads CATSRDRTSGNANEQFF. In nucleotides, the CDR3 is TGTGCCACCAGCAGGGACAGAACTAGCGGGAATGCCAATGAGCAGTTCTTC.

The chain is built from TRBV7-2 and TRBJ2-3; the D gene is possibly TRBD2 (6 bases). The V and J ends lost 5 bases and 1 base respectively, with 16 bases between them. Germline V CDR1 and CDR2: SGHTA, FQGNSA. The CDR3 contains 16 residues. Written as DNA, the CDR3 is TGTGCCAGCAGCCAGCGGGTAGCCCAGGGCACAGATACGCAGTATTTT. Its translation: CASSQRVAQGTDTQYF. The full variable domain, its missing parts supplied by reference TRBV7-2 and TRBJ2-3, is GAGVSQSPSNKVTEKGKDVELRCDPISGHTALYWYRQSLGQGLEFLIYFQGNSAPDKSGLPSDRFSAERTGGSVSTLTIQRTQQEDSAVYLCASSQRVAQGTDTQYFGPGTRLTVL.

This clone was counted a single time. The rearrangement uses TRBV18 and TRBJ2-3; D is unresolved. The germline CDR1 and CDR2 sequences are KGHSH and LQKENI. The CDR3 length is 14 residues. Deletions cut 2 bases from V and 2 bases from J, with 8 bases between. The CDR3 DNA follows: TGTGCCAGCTCACCAACCAGGATCACAGATACGCAGTATTTT. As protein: CASSPTRITDTQYF.

The CDR3 region has the DNA TGCGCCAGCAGCCAAGATCGAATTAGCGGGCCAACCTACGAGCAGTACTTC. Translating gives CASSQDRISGPTYEQYF. The J gene is TRBJ2-7, the V gene TRBV4-1; 7 bases line up with TRBD2. V trimming: 0 bases; J trimming: 2 bases; junction bases outside the gene matches: 10. The germline gives CDR1 MGHRA, CDR2 YSYEKL. This CDR3 is built from 17 residues.

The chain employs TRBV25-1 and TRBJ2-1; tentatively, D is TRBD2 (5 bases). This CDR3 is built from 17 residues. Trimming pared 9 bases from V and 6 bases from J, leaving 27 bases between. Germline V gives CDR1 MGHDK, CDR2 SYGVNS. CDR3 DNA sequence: TGTGCCAGAATCGAGCCCCCACCAAGTCCAGCGGCCAATGAGCAGTTCTTC. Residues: CARIEPPPSPAANEQFF.

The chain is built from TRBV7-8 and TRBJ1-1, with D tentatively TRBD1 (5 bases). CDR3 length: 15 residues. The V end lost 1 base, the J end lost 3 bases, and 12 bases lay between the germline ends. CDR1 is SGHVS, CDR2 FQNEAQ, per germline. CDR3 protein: CASSLVPGGHTEAFF. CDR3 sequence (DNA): TGTGCCAGCAGCTTAGTCCCGGGGGGTCACACTGAAGCTTTCTTT.

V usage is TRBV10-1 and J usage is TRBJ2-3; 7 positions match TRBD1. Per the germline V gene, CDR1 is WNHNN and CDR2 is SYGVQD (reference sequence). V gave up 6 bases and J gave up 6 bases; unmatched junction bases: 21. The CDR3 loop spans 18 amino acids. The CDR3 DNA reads TGCGCCAGCAGCCAAAACGGGGAACAGGGGCTGCCTAGGGATACGCAGTATTTT. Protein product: CASSQNGEQGLPRDTQYF.

The CDR3 coding sequence is TGTGCCAGCAGCGGAACCTCAAAGACTAGCGACACCGGGGAGCTGTTTTTT. It encodes CASSGTSKTSDTGELFF. V and J are TRBV9 and TRBJ2-2, with 8 bases matching TRBD2. The V gene's germline CDR1 is SGDLS and CDR2 YYNGEE. After removal of 3 bases from V and 3 bases from J, the junction contained 10 bases not matched to a gene. CDR3 length: 17 residues.

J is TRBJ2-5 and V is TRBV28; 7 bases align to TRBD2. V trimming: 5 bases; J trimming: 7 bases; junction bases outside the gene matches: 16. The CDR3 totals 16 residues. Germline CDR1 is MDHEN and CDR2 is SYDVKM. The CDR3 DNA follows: TGTGCCAGCAGTCCCGCTTCCGTCCTCGGACTAGGGACCCAGTACTTC. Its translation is CASSPASVLGLGTQYF.

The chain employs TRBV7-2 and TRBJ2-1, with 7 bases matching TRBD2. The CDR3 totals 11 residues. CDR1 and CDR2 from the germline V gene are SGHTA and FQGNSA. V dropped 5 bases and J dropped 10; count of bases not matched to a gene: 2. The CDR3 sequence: CASSAGVEQFF. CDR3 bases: TGTGCCAGCAGCGCGGGAGTCGAGCAGTTCTTC.

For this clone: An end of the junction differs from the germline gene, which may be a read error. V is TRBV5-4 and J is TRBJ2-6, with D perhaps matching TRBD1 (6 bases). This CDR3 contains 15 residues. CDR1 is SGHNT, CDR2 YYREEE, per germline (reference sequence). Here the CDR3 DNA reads TGTGCCAGCAGCTTGGGGGGGCGAGGGGCCAACGTCCTGATTTTC. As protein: CASSLGGRGANVLIF.

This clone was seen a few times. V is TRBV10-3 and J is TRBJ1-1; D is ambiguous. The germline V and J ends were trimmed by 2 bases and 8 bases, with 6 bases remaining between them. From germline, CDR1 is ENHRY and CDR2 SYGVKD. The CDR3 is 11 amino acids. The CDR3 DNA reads TGTGCCATCAGTGAGGGCGACGAAGCTTTCTTT. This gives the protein CAISEGDEAFF.